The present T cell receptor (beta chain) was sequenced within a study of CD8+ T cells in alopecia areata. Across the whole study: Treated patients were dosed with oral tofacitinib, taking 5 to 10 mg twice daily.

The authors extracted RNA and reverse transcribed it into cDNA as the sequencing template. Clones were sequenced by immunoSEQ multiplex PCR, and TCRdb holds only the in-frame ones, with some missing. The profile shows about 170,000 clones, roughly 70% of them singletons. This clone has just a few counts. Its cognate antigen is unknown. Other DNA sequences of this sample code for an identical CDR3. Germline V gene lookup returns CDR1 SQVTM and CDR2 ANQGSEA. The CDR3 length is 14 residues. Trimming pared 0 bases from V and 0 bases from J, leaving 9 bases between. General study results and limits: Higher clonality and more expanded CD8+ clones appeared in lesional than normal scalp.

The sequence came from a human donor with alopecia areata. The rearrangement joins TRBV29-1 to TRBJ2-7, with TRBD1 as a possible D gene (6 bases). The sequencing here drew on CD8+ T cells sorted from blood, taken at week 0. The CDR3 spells CSVEEQGSSYEQYF. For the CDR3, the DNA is TGCAGCGTTGAAGAACAGGGAAGCTCCTACGAGCAGTACTTC.